This passage covers 11 T cell receptor beta chains from one sample sequenced in a study of shared clonotypes between healthy human individuals. Clones were read by immunoSEQ multiplex PCR, and TCRdb kept only the in-frame ones, dropping some. The data contain over a million clones, approximately 72% of them singletons. The sequencing sample was made of memory CD4+ T cells sorted from blood. Regarding subset: CD45RA-negative fraction. The receptors originated from a young man in good health.

This clone was picked up a small number of times. Relative to the germline gene, one junction end is altered; a read error may explain this. The chain is built from TRBV6-5 and TRBJ2-3; the match to TRBD1 covers 8 bases. CDR3 length equals 12 residues. From germline, CDR1 is MNHEY and CDR2 SVGAGI. The CDR3 bases are TGTGCCAGCAGCTCCGGACAGGGAGGTGTCCTTTTT. Translation: CASSSGQGGVLF.

This clone was observed many times. The chain uses TRBV29-1 and TRBJ1-2; no firm D call. V lost 6 bases, J lost 4 bases, and 18 bases lay in between. Germline CDR1 is SQVTM and CDR2 is ANQGSEA. This CDR3 contains 14 residues. CDR3 loop: CSVVSPKDGYGYTF. CDR3 DNA sequence: TGCAGCGTCGTATCCCCGAAGGATGGCTATGGCTACACCTTC. Based on the CDR3 plus reference TRBV29-1 and TRBJ1-2, the full variable domain is SAVISQKPSRDICQRGTSLTIQCQVDSQVTMMFWYRQQPGQSLTLIATANQGSEATYESGFVIDKFPISRPNLTFSTLTVSNMSPEDSSIYLCSVVSPKDGYGYTFGSGTRLTVV.

This clone was seen a handful of times. A much larger clone sits a single nucleotide away, making a read error possible. The gene calls are TRBV7-9 and TRBJ2-7, with D possibly TRBD1 on 5 matching bases. The germline V gene encodes CDR1 SEHNR and CDR2 FQNEAQ (reference sequence). The CDR3 is 13 amino acids. With 1 base removed from V and 2 bases from J, the gap between germline ends came to 6 bases. The CDR3 region has the DNA TGTGCCAGCAGCTTAGAGGGGCCCTACGAGCAGTACTTC. This encodes CASSLEGPYEQYF.

This clone was seen ten or more times. This rearrangement joins TRBV5-1 to TRBJ2-7, with D possibly being TRBD1 (5 bases). V was pared by 0 bases and J by 7 bases, with 17 bases between. Germline V lookup: CDR1 SGHRS, CDR2 YFSETQ. This CDR3 has 15 residues. CDR3 sequence (DNA): TGCGCCAGCAGCTTGGGAATGGGGCAAGCAAGGGAGCAGTACTTC. It translates to CASSLGMGQAREQYF.

This clone turned up a few times. The chain couples TRBV30 to TRBJ2-7; 11 bases match TRBD1. V trimming: 3 bases; J trimming: 5 bases; junction bases outside the gene matches: 6. The CDR3 contains 14 residues. The germline CDR1 and CDR2 sequences are GTSNPN and SVGIG (reference sequence). This CDR3 is CAWSWDRGFHEQYF. The CDR3 bases are TGTGCCTGGAGCTGGGACAGGGGGTTCCACGAGCAGTACTTC.

The chain carries TRBV25-1 and TRBJ2-3; D possibly uses TRBD1 or TRBD2 (5 bases each). V lost 6 bases and J 2 bases, leaving 21 bases between the germline ends. Germline values: CDR1 MGHDK, CDR2 SYGVNS. The CDR3 length is 17 residues. The CDR3 DNA is TGTGCCAGCAGAGGGGCCGTAAACCTCGGGGACACAGATACGCAGTATTTT. Amino acids: CASRGAVNLGDTDTQYF.

V and J are TRBV30 and TRBJ2-2; the D gene is possibly TRBD2 (5 bases). Trimming removed 3 bases from V and 2 bases from J, with 13 bases in between. CDR3 size: 15 residues. Per germline, CDR1 GTSNPN and CDR2 SVGIG (reference sequence). CDR3 DNA: TGTGCCTGGAGCCGGCTACGGGGTAACACCGGGGAGCTGTTTTTT. Translated, it gives CAWSRLRGNTGELFF.

The chain joins TRBV6-6 to TRBJ2-6, with D possibly being TRBD1 (5 bases). The germline V gene encodes CDR1 MNHNY and CDR2 SVGAGI (reference sequence). The CDR3 has 16 amino acids. The V and J ends lost 2 bases and 1 base respectively, with 9 bases between them. The CDR3 loop reads CASSYGRASGANVLTF. The CDR3 DNA is TGTGCCAGCAGTTACGGCAGGGCGTCTGGGGCCAACGTCCTGACTTTC.

This rearrangement joins TRBV30 to TRBJ1-2; TRBD1 might be the D (5 bases). This CDR3 spans 13 amino acids. Germline V lookup: CDR1 GTSNPN, CDR2 SVGIG (reference sequence). Trimming took 3 bases from V and 5 from J, leaving 13 bases between them. The CDR3 protein is CAWSLWDRYGYTF. The CDR3 DNA follows: TGTGCCTGGAGCCTCTGGGACCGGTATGGCTACACCTTC. Drawing the rest from reference TRBV30 and TRBJ1-2, the complete variable domain is SQTIHQWPATLVQPVGSPLSLECTVEGTSNPNLYWYRQAAGRGLQLLFYSVGIGQISSEVPQNLSASRPQDRQFILSSKKLLLSDSGFYLCAWSLWDRYGYTFGSGTRLTVV.

This clone was counted only a few times. The chain employs TRBV7-2 and TRBJ2-7; 9 bases fit TRBD1. CDR3 length: 15 amino acids. The germline gives CDR1 SGHTA, CDR2 FQGNSA. The ends lost 4 bases at V and 2 bases at J; junction bases unmatched: 6. The CDR3 DNA sequence: TGTGCCAGCAGCTACGACAGGGGGGTAACCTACGAGCAGTACTTC. Amino acids: CASSYDRGVTYEQYF.

The chain uses TRBV2 and TRBJ1-5, with 7 bases aligning to TRBD1. This CDR3 spans 15 amino acids. The ends lost 7 bases at V and 4 bases at J; junction bases unmatched: 10. The V gene's germline CDR1 is SNHLY and CDR2 FYNNEI. The CDR3 nucleotides are TGTGCCAGCACCAACGGACAGGATTTGAATCAGCCCCAGCATTTT. It specifies CASTNGQDLNQPQHF.